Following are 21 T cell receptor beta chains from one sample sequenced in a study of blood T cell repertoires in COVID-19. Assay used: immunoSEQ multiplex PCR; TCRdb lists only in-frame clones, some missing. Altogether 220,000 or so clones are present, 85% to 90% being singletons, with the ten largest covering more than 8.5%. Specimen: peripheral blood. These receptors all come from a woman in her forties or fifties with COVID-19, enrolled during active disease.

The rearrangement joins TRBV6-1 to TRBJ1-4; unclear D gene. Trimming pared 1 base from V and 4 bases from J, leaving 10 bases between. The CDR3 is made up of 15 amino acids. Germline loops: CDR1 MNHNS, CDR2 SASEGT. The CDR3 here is CASSEGLQLNEKLFF. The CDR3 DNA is TGTGCCAGCAGTGAAGGGTTACAGCTTAATGAAAAACTGTTTTTT.

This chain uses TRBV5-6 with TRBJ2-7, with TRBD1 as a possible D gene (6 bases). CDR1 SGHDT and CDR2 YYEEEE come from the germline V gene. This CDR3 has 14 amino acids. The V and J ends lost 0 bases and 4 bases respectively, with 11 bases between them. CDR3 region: CASSLDRERYEQYF. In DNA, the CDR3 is TGTGCCAGCAGCTTGGACAGGGAGCGGTACGAGCAGTACTTC.

The CDR3 sequence: CASSLPPDSYNEQFF. For the CDR3, the DNA is TGTGCCAGCAGCTTGCCACCAGACTCCTACAATGAGCAGTTCTTC. V gene TRBV5-4 combines with J gene TRBJ2-1; D remains unclear. CDR1 is SGHNT, CDR2 YYREEE, per germline (reference sequence). This CDR3 has 15 residues. Trimming left V 1 base short and J 0 bases short, with 8 bases between.

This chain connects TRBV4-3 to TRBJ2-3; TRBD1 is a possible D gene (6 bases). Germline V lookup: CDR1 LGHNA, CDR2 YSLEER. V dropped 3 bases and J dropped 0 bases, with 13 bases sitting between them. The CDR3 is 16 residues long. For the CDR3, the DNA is TGCGCCAGCAGCCAGGCCCTCGACAGGAGCACAGATACGCAGTATTTT. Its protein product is CASSQALDRSTDTQYF.

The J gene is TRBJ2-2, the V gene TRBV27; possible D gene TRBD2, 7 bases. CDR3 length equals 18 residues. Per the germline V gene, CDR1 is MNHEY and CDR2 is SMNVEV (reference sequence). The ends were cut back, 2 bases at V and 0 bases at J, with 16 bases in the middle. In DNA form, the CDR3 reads TGTGCCAGCAGTTTACTCCTAGGAGGGGGGGCGAACACCGGGGAGCTGTTTTTT. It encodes CASSLLLGGGANTGELFF.

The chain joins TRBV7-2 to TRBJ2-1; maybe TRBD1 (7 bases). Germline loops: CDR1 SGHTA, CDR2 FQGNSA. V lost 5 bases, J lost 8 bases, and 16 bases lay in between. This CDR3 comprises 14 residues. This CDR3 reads CASSLNRGGDEQFF. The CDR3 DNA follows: TGTGCCAGCAGCCTCAACAGGGGAGGAGATGAGCAGTTCTTC.

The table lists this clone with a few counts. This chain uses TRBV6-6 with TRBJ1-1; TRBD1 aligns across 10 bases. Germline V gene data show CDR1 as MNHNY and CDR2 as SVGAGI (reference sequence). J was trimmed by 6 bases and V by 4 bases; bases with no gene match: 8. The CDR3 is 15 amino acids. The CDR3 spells CASSSRDRGWAEAFF. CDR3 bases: TGTGCCAGCAGTTCCCGGGACAGGGGATGGGCTGAAGCTTTCTTT.

DNA of the CDR3: TGTGCCACCGCGGACAGGTGGGGTGGGACCCAGTACTTC. Its translation is CATADRWGGTQYF. The rearrangement joins TRBV24-1 to TRBJ2-5, with 7 bases that match TRBD1. The CDR3 is 13 amino acids. The ends lost 9 bases at V and 7 bases at J; junction bases unmatched: 10. Germline V CDR1 and CDR2: KGHDR, SFDVKD.

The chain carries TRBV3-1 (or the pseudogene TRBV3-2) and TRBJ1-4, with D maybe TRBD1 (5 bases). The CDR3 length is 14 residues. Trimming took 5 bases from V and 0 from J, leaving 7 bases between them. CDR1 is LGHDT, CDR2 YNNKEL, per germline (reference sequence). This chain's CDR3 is CASSETATNEKLFF. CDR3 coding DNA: TGTGCCAGCAGCGAGACAGCAACTAATGAAAAACTGTTTTTT.

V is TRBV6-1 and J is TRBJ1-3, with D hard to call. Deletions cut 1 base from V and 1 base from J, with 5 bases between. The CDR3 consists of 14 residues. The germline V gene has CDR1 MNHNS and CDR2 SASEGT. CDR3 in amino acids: CASSEGASGNTIYF. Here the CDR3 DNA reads TGTGCCAGCAGTGAAGGGGCTTCTGGAAACACCATATATTTT.

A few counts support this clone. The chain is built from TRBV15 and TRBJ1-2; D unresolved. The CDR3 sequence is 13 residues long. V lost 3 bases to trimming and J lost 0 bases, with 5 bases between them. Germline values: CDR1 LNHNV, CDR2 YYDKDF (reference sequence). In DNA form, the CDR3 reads TGTGCCACCAGCAGCGGAGCTAACTATGGCTACACCTTC. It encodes CATSSGANYGYTF.

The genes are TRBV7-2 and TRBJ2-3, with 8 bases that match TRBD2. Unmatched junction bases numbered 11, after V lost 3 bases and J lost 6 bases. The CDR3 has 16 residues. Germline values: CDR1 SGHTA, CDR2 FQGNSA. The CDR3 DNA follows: TGTGCCAGCAGCTTTGCTCCGGGGGGGCCAGGGGATACGCAGTATTTT. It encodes CASSFAPGGPGDTQYF.

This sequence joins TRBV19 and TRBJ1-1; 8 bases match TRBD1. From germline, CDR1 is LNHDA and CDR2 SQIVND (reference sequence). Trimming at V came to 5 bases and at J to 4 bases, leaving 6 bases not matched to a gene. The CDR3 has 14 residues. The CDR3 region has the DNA TGTGCCAGTAGTTATCCAGGGGGCGTCACTGAAGCTTTCTTT. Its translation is CASSYPGGVTEAFF. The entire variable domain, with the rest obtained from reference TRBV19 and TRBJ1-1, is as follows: DGGITQSPKYLFRKEGQNVTLSCEQNLNHDAMYWYRQDPGQGLRLIYYSQIVNDFQKGDIAEGYSVSREKKESFPLTVTSAQKNPTAFYLCASSYPGGVTEAFFGQGTRLTVV.

CDR3 nucleotide sequence: TGTGCCAGCAGCGAGAGGGGGCTTGGGGGCTACACCTTC. Amino acids: CASSERGLGGYTF. V gene TRBV9 combines with J gene TRBJ1-2, with TRBD1 matching over 7 bases. V lost 3 bases, J lost 8 bases, and 7 bases stayed unmatched. The germline CDR1 and CDR2 sequences are SGDLS and YYNGEE. The CDR3 length is 13 residues. Full variable domain (rest looked up from reference TRBV9 and TRBJ1-2): DSGVTQTPKHLITATGQRVTLRCSPRSGDLSVYWYQQSLDQGLQFLIQYYNGEERAKGNILERFSAQQFPDLHSELNLSSLELGDSALYFCASSERGLGGYTFGSGTRLTVV.

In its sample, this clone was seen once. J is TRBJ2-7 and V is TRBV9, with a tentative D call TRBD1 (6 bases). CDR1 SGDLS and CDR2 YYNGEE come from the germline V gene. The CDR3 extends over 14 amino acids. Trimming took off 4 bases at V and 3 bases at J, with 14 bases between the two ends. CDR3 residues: CASSSTGIGYEQYF. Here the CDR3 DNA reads TGTGCCAGCAGCTCAACAGGGATCGGCTACGAGCAGTACTTC.

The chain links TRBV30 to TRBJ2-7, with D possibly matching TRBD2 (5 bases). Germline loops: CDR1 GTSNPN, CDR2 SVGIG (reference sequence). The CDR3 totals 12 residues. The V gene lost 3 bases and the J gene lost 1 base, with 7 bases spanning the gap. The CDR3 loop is CAWRSGSYEQYV. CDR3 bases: TGTGCCTGGAGGTCGGGGTCCTACGAGCAGTACGTC.

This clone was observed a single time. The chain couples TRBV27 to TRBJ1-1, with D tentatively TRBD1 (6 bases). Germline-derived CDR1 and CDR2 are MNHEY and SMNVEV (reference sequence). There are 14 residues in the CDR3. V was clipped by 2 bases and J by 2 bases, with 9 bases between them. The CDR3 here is CASSLNRVNTEAFF. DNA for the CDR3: TGTGCCAGCAGTTTAAACAGGGTTAACACTGAAGCTTTCTTT.

CDR3 nucleotides: TGTGCTAGTGCCCTACCCCTTTGGGCAGGGGAAGGGCAGCCCCAGCATTTT. It translates to CASALPLWAGEGQPQHF. This chain uses TRBV12-5 with TRBJ1-5, with D possibly being TRBD1 (6 bases). CDR1 is LGHNT, CDR2 FRNRAP, per germline. The germline V and J ends were trimmed by 7 bases and 7 bases, with 26 bases remaining between them. CDR3 size: 17 residues.

CDR3 nucleotides: TGTGCCACCCGCCGGGGGGCAGATACGCAGTATTTT. Its translation is CATRRGADTQYF. V gene TRBV5-6 combines with J gene TRBJ2-3; TRBD2 agrees at 7 bases. Germline loops: CDR1 SGHDT, CDR2 YYEEEE. The CDR3 is 12 amino acids. The V segment lost 9 bases and the J segment 4 bases; nucleotides outside the gene matches: 5.

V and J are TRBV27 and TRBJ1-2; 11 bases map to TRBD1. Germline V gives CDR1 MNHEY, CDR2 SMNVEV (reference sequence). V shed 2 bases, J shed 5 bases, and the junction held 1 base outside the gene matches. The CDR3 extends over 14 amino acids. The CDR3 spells CASSLRDRGYGYTF. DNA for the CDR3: TGTGCCAGCAGTTTAAGGGACAGGGGGTATGGCTACACCTTC.

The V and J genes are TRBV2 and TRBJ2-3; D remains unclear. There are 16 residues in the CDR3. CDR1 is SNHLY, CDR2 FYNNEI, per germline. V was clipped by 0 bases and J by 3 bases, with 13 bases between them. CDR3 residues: CASSEASLILTDTQYF. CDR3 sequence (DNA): TGTGCCAGCAGTGAAGCTTCACTAATACTGACAGATACGCAGTATTTT.